This T cell receptor beta chain emerged from a study of naive and memory T cell subsets. After the first PCR, alpha and beta chain libraries were processed separately. The beta constant-region primer was an equimolar mix of two oligonucleotides covering TRBC1 and TRBC2. Nested alpha and beta constant-region primers with the SP2 primer drove four PCR rounds on ligated cDNA. TCRdb ran MiXCR on the UMI-ligation and nested PCR reads and lists one entry per CDR3 protein. In the table there are 150,000 or so distinct CDR3 sequences, about 20% of which are singletons. The germline V gene encodes CDR1 GTSNPN and CDR2 SVGIG (reference sequence). V lost 4 bases to trimming and J lost 4 bases; unmatched junction nucleotides: 5. The CDR3 is 15 residues long. In this sample, this clonotype turned up many times. No antigen is known for it. Study results and limitations: A few larger clonotypes appeared in naive repertoires, especially CD8, possibly memory cells re-expressing CD45RA. RNA-based TCR counts may shift with T cell activation and differentiation.

The chain is built from TRBV30 and TRBJ2-1; 12 bases agree with TRBD2. Source material: naive CD4+ T cells from blood. The sequence derives from a human donor in good health. DNA for the CDR3: TGTGCCTGGAACTCCGGGACTAGCGGGTACAATGAGCAGTTCTTC. It codes for CAWNSGTSGYNEQFF.